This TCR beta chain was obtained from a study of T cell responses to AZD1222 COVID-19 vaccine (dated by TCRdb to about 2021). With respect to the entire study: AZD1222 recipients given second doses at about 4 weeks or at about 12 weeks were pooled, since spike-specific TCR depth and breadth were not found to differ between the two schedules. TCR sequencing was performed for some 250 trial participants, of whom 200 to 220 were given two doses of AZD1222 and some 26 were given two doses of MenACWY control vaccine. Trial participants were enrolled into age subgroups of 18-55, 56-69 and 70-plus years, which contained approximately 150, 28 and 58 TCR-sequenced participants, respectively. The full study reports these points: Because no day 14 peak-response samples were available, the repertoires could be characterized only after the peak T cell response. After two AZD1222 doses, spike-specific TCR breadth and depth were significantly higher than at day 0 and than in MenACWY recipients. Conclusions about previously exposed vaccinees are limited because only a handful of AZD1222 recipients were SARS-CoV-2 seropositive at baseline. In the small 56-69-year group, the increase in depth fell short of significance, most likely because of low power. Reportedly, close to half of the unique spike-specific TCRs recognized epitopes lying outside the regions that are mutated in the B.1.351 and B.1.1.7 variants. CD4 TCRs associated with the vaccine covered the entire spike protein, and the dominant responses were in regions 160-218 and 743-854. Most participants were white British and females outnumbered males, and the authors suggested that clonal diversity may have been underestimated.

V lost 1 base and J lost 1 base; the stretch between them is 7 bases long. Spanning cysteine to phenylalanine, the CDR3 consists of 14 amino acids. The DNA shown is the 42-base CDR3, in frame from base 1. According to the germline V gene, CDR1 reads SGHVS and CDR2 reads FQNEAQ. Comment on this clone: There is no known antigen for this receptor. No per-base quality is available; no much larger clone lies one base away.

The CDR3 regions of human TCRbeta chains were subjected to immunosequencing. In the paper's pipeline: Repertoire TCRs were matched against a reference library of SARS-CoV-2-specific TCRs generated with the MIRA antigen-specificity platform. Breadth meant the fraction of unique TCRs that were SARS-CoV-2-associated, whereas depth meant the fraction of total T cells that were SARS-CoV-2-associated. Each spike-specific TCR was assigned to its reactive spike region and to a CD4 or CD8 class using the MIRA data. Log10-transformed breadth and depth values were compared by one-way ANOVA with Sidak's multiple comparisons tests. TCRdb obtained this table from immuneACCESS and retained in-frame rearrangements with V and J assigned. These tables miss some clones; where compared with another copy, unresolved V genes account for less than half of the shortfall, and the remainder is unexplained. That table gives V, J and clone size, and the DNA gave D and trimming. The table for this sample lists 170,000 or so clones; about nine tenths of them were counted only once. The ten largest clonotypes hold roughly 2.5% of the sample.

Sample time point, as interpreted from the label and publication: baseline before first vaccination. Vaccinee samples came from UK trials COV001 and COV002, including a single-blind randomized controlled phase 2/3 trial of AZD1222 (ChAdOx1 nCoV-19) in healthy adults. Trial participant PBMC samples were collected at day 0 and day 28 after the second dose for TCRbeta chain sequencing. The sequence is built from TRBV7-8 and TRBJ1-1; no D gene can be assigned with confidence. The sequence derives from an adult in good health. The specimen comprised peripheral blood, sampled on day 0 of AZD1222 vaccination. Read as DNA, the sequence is TGTGCCAGCAGCTTAGGCCCTGGGAACACTGAAGCTTTCTTT. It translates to CASSLGPGNTEAFF.